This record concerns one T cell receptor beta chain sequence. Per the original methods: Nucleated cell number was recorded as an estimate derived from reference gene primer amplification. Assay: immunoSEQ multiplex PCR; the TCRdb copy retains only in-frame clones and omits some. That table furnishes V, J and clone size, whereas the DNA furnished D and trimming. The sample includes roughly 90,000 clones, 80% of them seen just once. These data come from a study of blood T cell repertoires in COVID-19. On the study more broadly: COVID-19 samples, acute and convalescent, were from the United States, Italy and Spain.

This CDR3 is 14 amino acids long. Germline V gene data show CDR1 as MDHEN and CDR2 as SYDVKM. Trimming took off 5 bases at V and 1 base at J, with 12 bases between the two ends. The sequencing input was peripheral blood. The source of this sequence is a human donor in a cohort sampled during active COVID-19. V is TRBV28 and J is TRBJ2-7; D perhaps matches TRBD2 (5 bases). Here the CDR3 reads CASSRRAGSYEQYF. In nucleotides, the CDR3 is TGTGCCAGCAGTCGTCGGGCGGGTTCCTACGAGCAGTACTTC.